The 16 T cell receptor beta chains in this list originate from one sample, sequenced in a study of T cell changes during pregnancy in multiple sclerosis. Data came from immunoSEQ multiplex PCR; TCRdb stores just in-frame clones and leaves some out. The sample contains 75,000 to 90,000 clones, around 93% of which appear only once. Sequencing used PBMCs, obtained in the first trimester of pregnancy. Every receptor here comes from a female donor in good health, serving as a control in a pregnancy study. Some clones in this sample may be carry-over from other donors' samples.

V is TRBV15 and J is TRBJ1-2, with D possibly being TRBD1 (5 bases). CDR1 LNHNV and CDR2 YYDKDF come from the germline V gene (reference sequence). This CDR3 region has 14 residues. The V end lost 3 bases, the J end lost 0 bases, and 8 bases lay between the germline ends. CDR3 DNA: TGTGCCACCAGCAGGCAGGGTTCTAACTATGGCTACACCTTC. Translation: CATSRQGSNYGYTF. Full variable domain (remainder filled in from reference TRBV15 and TRBJ1-2): DAMVIQNPRYQVTQFGKPVTLSCSQTLNHNVMYWYQQKSSQAPKLLFHYYDKDFNNEADTPDNFQSRRPNTSFCFLDIRSPGLGDTAMYLCATSRQGSNYGYTFGSGTRLTVV.

This chain connects TRBV29-1 to TRBJ2-1; the D is unclear. The CDR3 sequence is 13 residues long. The ends were cut back, 6 bases at V and 5 bases at J, with 14 bases in the middle. Germline V gene data show CDR1 as SQVTM and CDR2 as ANQGSEA. In nucleotides, the CDR3 is TGCAGCGTGGAGATGACCGTAAACAATGAGCAGTTCTTC. It translates to CSVEMTVNNEQFF.

This chain connects TRBV10-3 to TRBJ1-4; 7 bases map to TRBD1. The germline V gene encodes CDR1 ENHRY and CDR2 SYGVKD. The CDR3 runs to 15 residues. V shed 4 bases and J 6 bases; nucleotides not matched to a gene: 8. The chain's CDR3 is CAISGRTGTDEKLFF. In nucleotides, the CDR3 is TGTGCCATCAGTGGGAGGACAGGTACCGATGAAAAACTGTTTTTT.

V and J are TRBV6-1 and TRBJ2-3; perhaps TRBD2 as D (7 bases). Trimming pared 6 bases from V and 3 bases from J, leaving 10 bases between. This CDR3 is 13 amino acids long. Germline CDR1 and CDR2: MNHNS and SASEGT. The CDR3 region is CASSGGLTDTQYF. The DNA for the CDR3 is TGTGCCAGCAGCGGGGGGCTTACAGATACGCAGTATTTT.

This chain joins TRBV5-1 and TRBJ1-1; D is unresolved. Trimming removed 0 bases from V and 1 base from J, with 7 bases in between. Germline CDR1 is SGHRS and CDR2 is YFSETQ. The CDR3 is 14 residues long. The CDR3 protein is CASSLAPGNTEAFF. The CDR3 DNA reads TGCGCCAGCAGCTTGGCACCCGGGAACACTGAAGCTTTCTTT.

The rearrangement joins TRBV10-2 to TRBJ1-5; D is perhaps TRBD1 (5 bases). The CDR3 is made up of 14 amino acids. CDR1 and CDR2 from the germline V gene are WSHSY and SAAADI. V lost 8 bases to trimming and J lost 3 bases, with 14 bases between them. This CDR3 reads CASGTGGVNQPQHF. The DNA of the CDR3 is TGCGCCAGCGGGACGGGGGGGGTCAATCAGCCCCAGCATTTT.

The chain combines TRBV6-1 with TRBJ2-7, with 9 bases identical to TRBD1. Germline V CDR1 and CDR2: MNHNS, SASEGT. The CDR3 is made up of 14 amino acids. J was trimmed by 3 bases and V by 4 bases; bases with no gene match: 4. In DNA, the CDR3 is TGTGCCAGCAGTGGACCGGGACAGGGCTACGAGCAGTACTTC. Its translation is CASSGPGQGYEQYF.

The gene calls are TRBV6-1 and TRBJ1-2, with 9 bases fitting TRBD1. The CDR3 totals 13 residues. V lost 8 bases, J lost 7 bases, and 8 bases stayed unmatched. Germline CDR1 is MNHNS and CDR2 is SASEGT. The CDR3 loop is CASGRTGDTGYTF. In DNA form, the CDR3 reads TGTGCCAGCGGGCGGACAGGGGATACTGGCTACACCTTC.

The rearrangement joins TRBV18 to TRBJ2-3; D not resolved. Germline V gene lookup returns CDR1 KGHSH and CDR2 LQKENI. Trimming stripped 2 bases from V and 6 bases from J, with 6 bases between. There are 12 residues in the CDR3. The CDR3 protein is CASSPSRDTQYF. The DNA of the CDR3 is TGTGCCAGCTCACCATCCAGGGATACGCAGTATTTT.

The chain carries TRBV28 and TRBJ1-2, with TRBD1 matching over 10 bases. CDR1 is MDHEN, CDR2 SYDVKM, per germline. The CDR3 runs to 15 residues. After removal of 6 bases from V and 6 bases from J, the junction contained 10 bases not matched to a gene. The CDR3 here is CASRKPGQGKHGYTF. The CDR3 coding sequence is TGTGCCAGCAGGAAACCGGGACAGGGGAAGCATGGCTACACCTTC.

This clone was detected only once. The chain couples TRBV30 to TRBJ2-3; 10 positions match TRBD2. The CDR3 sequence is 14 residues long. The germline V gene has CDR1 GTSNPN and CDR2 SVGIG (reference sequence). V shed 3 bases, J shed 5 bases, and the junction held 5 bases outside the gene matches. In DNA, the CDR3 is TGTGCCTGGAGGCCGGGACTAGCGATAGATACGCAGTATTTT. Protein product: CAWRPGLAIDTQYF.

In this sample, this clone turned up once. The chain recombines TRBV6-5 with TRBJ1-4, with TRBD1 matching over 9 bases. The V segment lost 6 bases and the J segment 4 bases; nucleotides outside the gene matches: 6. The germline V gene has CDR1 MNHEY and CDR2 SVGAGI. The CDR3 length is 15 residues. The CDR3 region has the DNA TGTGCCAGCAGCCGCGCGGGACAGGGTAATGAAAAACTGTTTTTT. It codes for CASSRAGQGNEKLFF.

The chain has TRBV15 and TRBJ1-3; D is undetermined. Germline CDR1 and CDR2: LNHNV and YYDKDF (reference sequence). V shed 4 bases and J shed 3 bases, with 4 bases lying between them. The CDR3 totals 12 residues. This CDR3 is CATSIYGNTIYF. DNA of the CDR3: TGTGCCACCAGCATTTATGGAAACACCATATATTTT.

This chain joins TRBV19 and TRBJ2-2, with 7 bases identical to TRBD1. Unmatched junction bases numbered 6, after V lost 10 bases and J lost 1 base. The CDR3 extends over 14 amino acids. Germline CDR1 LNHDA, CDR2 SQIVND (reference sequence). In DNA, the CDR3 is TGTGCCAACGGACAGGTGGGGAACACCGGGGAGCTGTTTTTT. Translation gives CANGQVGNTGELFF.

In DNA form, the CDR3 reads TGTGCCAGCAGTGACAGGGAAAATTCACCCCTCCACTTT. Translated: CASSDRENSPLHF. This chain joins TRBV6-1 and TRBJ1-6; D is possibly TRBD1 (5 bases). This CDR3 has 13 amino acids. Between the trimmed V and J ends, which lost 3 bases and 7 bases, there was a span of 7 bases. The germline V gene encodes CDR1 MNHNS and CDR2 SASEGT.

The rearrangement joins TRBV9 to TRBJ2-1; D possibly corresponds to TRBD2 (6 bases). CDR1 and CDR2 from the germline V gene are SGDLS and YYNGEE. The CDR3 is made up of 15 amino acids. Trimming took 2 bases from V and 4 from J, leaving 13 bases between them. DNA of the CDR3: TGTGCCAGCAGCGTGGAGGGACTCCTATACAATGAGCAGTTCTTC. This gives the protein CASSVEGLLYNEQFF.